The rows below give T cell receptor beta chains drawn from one sample of a study of early T cells in non-severe SARS-CoV-2 infection. One entry per CDR3 protein, called by TCRdb with MiXCR from the 5' RACE reads. Of some 51,000 distinct CDR3 sequences in the sample, just under 15% are singletons; the top ten hold approximately 11%. This specimen was whole blood, taken at baseline. These receptors all stem from an adult who was a healthcare worker with PCR-confirmed SARS-CoV-2 infection or an uninfected control (not recorded which). Each CDR3 is given without its conserved first and last residue.

TRBV7-3	ASSSLGTGAGTEAF
TRBV30	AWSGVSQDTQY
TRBV20-1	SASRDRGINEQF
TRBV14	ASSPDWGGTQY
TRBV6-2/TRBV6-3	ASSLPGYLYNEQF
TRBV5-1	ASSNGQGGANEKLF
TRBV5-1	ASSYQDMARVKLTDTQY
TRBV6-6	ASSYTAGIDGYT
TRBV7-2	ASSRSRGANQETQY
TRBV2	ASSETGSSYEQY
TRBV28	ASSSTLGDRGEYEQY
TRBV11-2	ASSANRAPSGHEQF
TRBV11-2	ASSYSGRAWYNEQF
TRBV7-9	ASSKEVTGRYTEAF
TRBV12-3/TRBV12-4	ASSSGGTSGNTIY
TRBV20-1	SALPGQGFSGANVLT
TRBV14	ASSQEGSRAYEQY
TRBV10-1	ASSVAPEREQY
TRBV10-2	ASRTGTLGSPLH
TRBV10-1	ASSVDGPYEQY
TRBV29-1	SVGQAGNQPQH
TRBV4-2	ASSQLPGLAWEQF
TRBV7-9	ASSFGDRPQETQY
TRBV4-1	ASSQVGNEQF
TRBV29-1	SVGLEDGYT
TRBV7-9	ASSPRQASGNTIY
TRBV12-3/TRBV12-4	ASRLWGLRLSGYT
TRBV2	ASTPKGRNPYNEQF
TRBV28	ASSSPSGIRGYT
TRBV24-1	ATSLPGPSTDTQY
TRBV27	ASSLSHWTSGSSSEQY
TRBV7-9	ASSRTGNTEAF
TRBV5-1	ASSWGQTQGNSPLH
TRBV19	ASSIGGTYNEQF
TRBV5-1	ASSLGQGKQY
TRBV5-1	ASSPRDSGANVLT
TRBV30	AWTGQDSYEQY
TRBV9	ASSVDLGQGKNIQY
TRBV11-2	ASSLVAHEQY
TRBV12-3/TRBV12-4	ASSSPTGWEYEQY
TRBV7-2	ASGPPVGPYQETQY
TRBV19	ASRQTQDNEQF
TRBV6-2/TRBV6-3	AAGGPGYEQY